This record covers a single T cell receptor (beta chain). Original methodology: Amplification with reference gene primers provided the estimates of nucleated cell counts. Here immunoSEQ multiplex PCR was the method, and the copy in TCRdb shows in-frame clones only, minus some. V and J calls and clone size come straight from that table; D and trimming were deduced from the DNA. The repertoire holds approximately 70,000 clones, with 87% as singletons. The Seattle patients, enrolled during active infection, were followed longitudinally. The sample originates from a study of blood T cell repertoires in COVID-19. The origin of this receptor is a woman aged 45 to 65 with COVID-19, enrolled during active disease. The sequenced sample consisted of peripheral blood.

CDR3 DNA: TGCAGCGTTGACAGGGATAGCTCCTACAATGAGCAGTTCTTC. The encoded protein is CSVDRDSSYNEQFF. This chain joins TRBV29-1 and TRBJ2-1, with a tentative D call TRBD1 (5 bases). CDR3 length: 14 amino acids. The V gene's germline CDR1 is SQVTM and CDR2 ANQGSEA. The germline V and J ends were trimmed by 3 bases and 0 bases, with 9 bases remaining between them.